These T cell receptor beta chains were read from a single sample in a study of shared clonotypes between healthy human individuals. TCRdb keeps only in-frame clones here, not all; method: immunoSEQ multiplex PCR. The sample carries 2,100,000 or so clones, 90% to 96% recorded once. The sequenced sample consisted of naive CD4+ T cells sorted from blood. The receptors originated from a man aged 18-30 years in good health. The CDR3 runs from the conserved cysteine through the conserved F or W. Each record gives: J gene, D gene, V gene, clone size, CDR3 DNA, CDR3 protein. A D gene is named only where the DNA matches it firmly. Where a row states a size, it is once, few, many or the class of an expanded clone; other rows omit it.

>TRBJ2-3|NA|TRBV4-3|NA
TGCGCCAGCAGCCAGGGGGCGGGGGTCGCTAGCACAGATACGCAGTATTTT
CASSQGAGVASTDTQYF
>TRBJ2-7|TRBD2|TRBV5-5|NA
TGTGCCAGCAGCAGCCCCCTTAGCGGGGGGTACTACGAGCAGTACTTC
CASSSPLSGGYYEQYF
>TRBJ1-1|TRBD1|TRBV2|NA
TGTGCCAGCAGTGACCTATTGACAGGGTCTGAAGCTTTCTTT
CASSDLLTGSEAFF
>TRBJ1-2|NA|TRBV6-1|NA
TGTGCCAGCAGTGAAGCGGCCGAGAGGATCTATGGCTACACCTTC
CASSEAAERIYGYTF
>TRBJ1-2|NA|TRBV4-1|NA
TGCGCCAGCAGCCTACCCCTCCAGGGAAAGCCTAACTATGGCTACACCTTC
CASSLPLQGKPNYGYTF
>TRBJ2-7|TRBD2|TRBV2|NA
TGTGCCAGCAGCTACTACTCGGGACTAGCGGGGGGACACGGCCCCTACGAGCAGTACTTC
CASSYYSGLAGGHGPYEQYF
>TRBJ1-1|TRBD1|TRBV6-1|NA
TGTGCCAGCTTCGACAGGGCTATGAACACTGAAGCTTTCTTT
CASFDRAMNTEAFF
>TRBJ2-5|NA|TRBV28|NA
TGTGCCAGCAGTTCCGGGGGCAAGCGGGGACTCCAAGAGACCCAGTACTTC
CASSSGGKRGLQETQYF
>TRBJ2-2|TRBD1|TRBV11-2|NA
TGTGCCAGCAGTCCCACCGGGACAGGCACCGGGGAGCTGTTTTTT
CASSPTGTGTGELFF
>TRBJ2-7|NA|TRBV6-5|NA
TGTGCCAGCAGTTATCGGGTGAGGGGGTACGAGCAGTACTTC
CASSYRVRGYEQYF
>TRBJ2-7|NA|TRBV5-4|NA
TGTGCCAGCAGCTCCGGACACGGACAGTACTTC
CASSSGHGQYF
>TRBJ2-1|NA|TRBV4-1|NA
TGCGCCAGCAGCCAAATGACTATCTCCTACAATGAGCAGTTCTTC
CASSQMTISYNEQFF
>TRBJ2-7|TRBD1|TRBV10-1|NA
TGCGCCAGCAGTGAGTCGGGACAGGGAAACGAGCAGTACTTC
CASSESGQGNEQYF
>TRBJ1-5|NA|TRBV11-2|NA
TGTGCCAGCAGCCAGGGTTGGGGAGGCAATCAGCCCCAGCATTTT
CASSQGWGGNQPQHF
>TRBJ1-2|NA|TRBV2|NA
TGTGCCAGCCTCGACGGGGCAGGAAGATCTAACTATGGCTACACCTTC
CASLDGAGRSNYGYTF
>TRBJ1-5|NA|TRBV5-3|NA
TGTGCCAGAAGCTCTTTGGGACACGAGTATAGCAATCAGCCCCAGCATTTT
CARSSLGHEYSNQPQHF
>TRBJ1-1|TRBD1|TRBV30|NA
TGTGCCTGGAGGGACAGGGAGAACACTGAAGCTTTCTTT
CAWRDRENTEAFF
>TRBJ2-2|NA|TRBV5-8|NA
TGTGCCAGCAGCTTGGGACATCACGCGAACACCGGGGAGCTGTTTTTT
CASSLGHHANTGELFF
>TRBJ1-6|NA|TRBV30|NA
TGTGCCTGGAGTGTATCGGGGCGAGGATCACCCCTCCACTTT
CAWSVSGRGSPLHF
>TRBJ1-1|NA|TRBV5-1|NA
TGCGCCAGCAGCTTGTTGACGGCCCGGATGAATTCTGAAGCTTTCTTT
CASSLLTARMNSEAFF
>TRBJ2-7|NA|TRBV5-1|NA
TGCGCCAGCAGCTCAGGCGACGGATCCTACGAGCAGTACTTC
CASSSGDGSYEQYF
>TRBJ2-1|TRBD2|TRBV2|NA
TGTGCCAGCAGTCCCGGGACTAAATACAATGAGCAGTTCTTC
CASSPGTKYNEQFF
>TRBJ1-1|NA|TRBV18|NA
TGTGCCAGCTCACCACGGGAGGGCACTGAAGCTTTCTTT
CASSPREGTEAFF
>TRBJ2-7|TRBD2|TRBV6-5|NA
TGTGCCAGCAGTTACGGGCCGGGACTAGTCTACGAGCAGTACTTC
CASSYGPGLVYEQYF
>TRBJ2-5|NA|TRBV7-2|NA
TGTGCCAGCAGCTTCCAGGGTCAAGAGACCCAGTACTTC
CASSFQGQETQYF
>TRBJ1-2|NA|TRBV12-5|NA
TGTGCTAGTGGTTTGGGACTATCCTATGGCTACACCTTC
CASGLGLSYGYTF
>TRBJ2-1|NA|TRBV2|NA
TGTGCCAGCTCTCTACCCTTGGGGGGTGAGCAGTTCTTC
CASSLPLGGEQFF
>TRBJ1-5|NA|TRBV14|NA
TGTGCCAGCAGCCACCAAGGGACGGTCAATAGCAATCAGCCCCAGCATTTT
CASSHQGTVNSNQPQHF
>TRBJ2-4|NA|TRBV10-1|NA
TGCGCCAGCTTCAAGGGACCTTCGGTCAAAAACATTCAGTACTTC
CASFKGPSVKNIQYF
>TRBJ2-1|TRBD2|TRBV10-3|NA
TGTGCCATCAGACAACTAGCGGGGGGGCTTTACAATGAGCAGTTCTTC
CAIRQLAGGLYNEQFF
>TRBJ2-5|NA|TRBV19|NA
TGTGCCAGTAGTATATCTGGGGGATCCCAAGAGACCCAGTACTTC
CASSISGGSQETQYF
>TRBJ2-7|NA|TRBV7-9|NA
TGTGCCAGCAGCTCCCGTAACTCCTACGAGCAGTACTTC
CASSSRNSYEQYF
>TRBJ2-7|NA|TRBV9|NA
TGTGCCAGCAGCGTAGGGCAGGGAGACTACGAGCAGTACTTC
CASSVGQGDYEQYF
>TRBJ1-3|NA|TRBV20-1|NA
TGCAGTGCCACGAACCCAAACACCATATATTTT
CSATNPNTIYF
>TRBJ1-3|NA|TRBV9|NA
TGTGCCAGCAGCGCAGGACAGACCTCTGGAAACACCATATATTTT
CASSAGQTSGNTIYF
>TRBJ1-3|NA|TRBV5-1|once
TGCGCCAGCAGCTTGGAGGGGCAGATCGCGGGAAACACCATATATTTT
CASSLEGQIAGNTIYF
>TRBJ1-1|NA|TRBV5-1|NA
TGCGCCAGCAGCTCTGACGGTAGGAACACTGAAGCTTTCTTT
CASSSDGRNTEAFF
>TRBJ2-2|NA|TRBV7-7|NA
TGTGCTAGCAGCTTAGTTTCTACCACCGGGGAGCTGTTTTTT
CASSLVSTTGELFF
>TRBJ1-6|NA|TRBV6-1|NA
TGTGCCAGCTGGCAGTATAATTCACCCCTCCACTTT
CASWQYNSPLHF
>TRBJ2-7|TRBD2|TRBV19|NA
TGTGCCAGTAGCCAGGCGGGGGGGAATCCCTACGAGCAGTACTTC
CASSQAGGNPYEQYF
>TRBJ1-1|NA|TRBV6-6|NA
TGTGCCTCTAGGGAGAACACTGAAGCTTTCTTT
CASRENTEAFF
>TRBJ2-1|TRBD1|TRBV11-2|NA
TGTGCCAGCAGCCTTGACAGGGGGCCCTACAATGAGCAGTTCTTC
CASSLDRGPYNEQFF
>TRBJ1-1|NA|TRBV19|NA
TGTGCCAGTAGTATAGATCGGGATACTGAAGCTTTCTTT
CASSIDRDTEAFF
>TRBJ1-6|NA|TRBV30|NA
TGTGCCTGGAGTGTCAGGGAGAGGAATAATTCACCCCTCCACTTT
CAWSVRERNNSPLHF
>TRBJ2-1|TRBD2|TRBV2|NA
TGTGCCACCAGACTAGCGGGTAATGAGCAGTTCTTC
CATRLAGNEQFF